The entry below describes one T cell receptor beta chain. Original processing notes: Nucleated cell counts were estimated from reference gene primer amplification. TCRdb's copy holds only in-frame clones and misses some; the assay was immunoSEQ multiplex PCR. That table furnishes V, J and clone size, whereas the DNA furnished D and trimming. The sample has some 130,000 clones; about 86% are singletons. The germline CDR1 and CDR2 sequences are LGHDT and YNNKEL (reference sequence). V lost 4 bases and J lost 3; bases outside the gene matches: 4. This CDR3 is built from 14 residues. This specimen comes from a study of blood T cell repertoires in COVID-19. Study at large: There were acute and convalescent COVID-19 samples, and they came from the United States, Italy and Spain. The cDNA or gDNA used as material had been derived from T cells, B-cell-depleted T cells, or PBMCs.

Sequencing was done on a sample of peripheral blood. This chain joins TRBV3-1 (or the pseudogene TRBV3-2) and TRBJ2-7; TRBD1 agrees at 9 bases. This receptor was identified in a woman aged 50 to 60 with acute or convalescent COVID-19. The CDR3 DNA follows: TGTGCCAGCAGCCCTGGACAGGGGAACTACGAGCAGTACTTC. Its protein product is CASSPGQGNYEQYF.